This T cell receptor (beta chain) was profiled in a study of identical twins. This clonotype has just a few counts. TCRdb analysed the 5' RACE reads with MiXCR anew, one entry per CDR3 protein. The table lists about 530,000 distinct CDR3 sequences, approximately 20% of them singletons. Trimming stripped 2 bases from V and 1 base from J, with 10 bases between. The CDR3 is made up of 15 amino acids. The V gene's germline CDR1 is SGHAT and CDR2 FQNNGV. The data also belong to a second study, concerning yellow fever vaccine responses in identical twins.

The sequencing sample was made of CD4+ T cells sorted from blood. The gene calls are TRBV11-2 and TRBJ2-3; TRBD1 or TRBD2 may be the D gene (5 bases each). This clonotype was obtained from a woman aged 18-30 years in good health. CDR3 nucleotide sequence: TGTGCCAGCAGCTTACGGGAACAGGGCACAGATACGCAGTATTTT. This encodes CASSLREQGTDTQYF.